The source of this T cell receptor (beta chain) is a study of T cell responses to AZD1222 COVID-19 vaccine. Comments on this clone: The antigen remains unidentified.

V lost 7 bases and J lost 1; bases outside the gene matches: 11. Per the germline V gene, CDR1 is SGDLS and CDR2 is YYNGEE. The length of the CDR3 is 15 residues. Study conclusions and caveats: Donors were largely white British and mainly female; clonal diversity was possibly underestimated. The breadth and depth of Spike-specific TCRs increased once two AZD1222 doses had been given.

TCRdb keeps only in-frame clones here, not all; method: immunoSEQ multiplex PCR. The table shows roughly 80,000 clones, with about 89% occurring only once. The sample consisted of peripheral blood, taken on day 0 of MenACWY control vaccination. The receptor comes from an adult in good health. The J gene is TRBJ2-7, the V gene TRBV9; TRBD1 matches at 7 bases. CDR3 DNA sequence: TGTGCCAGCGCCCTGCAGGGGGATCTTTCCTACGAGCAGTACTTC. Translation gives CASALQGDLSYEQYF.